This T cell receptor (beta chain) is drawn from a study of T-cell memory formation after mild COVID-19. Study-wide context: Largely donor-specific sequence clusters came from a couple of donors. Study-wide findings and caveats: Among clones peaking at day 37 in the second wave, SARS-CoV-2 specificity remained unconfirmed. The study found contracting CD4+ clones mainly in CM and EM and contracting CD8+ clones in EMRA. Balance between CD4 and CD8 was seen in clones contracting day 15 to 85, and a CD4+ lean was seen in later expanders.

MiXCR, applied by TCRdb to the 5' RACE reads, yields one record per CDR3 protein. The table lists roughly 130,000 distinct CDR3 sequences, about 15% of them singletons. Concerning this clonotype itself: Its antigen is still unknown.

Germline V gives CDR1 MNHEY, CDR2 SMNVEV (reference sequence). This CDR3 is 12 amino acids long. V trimming: 11 bases; J trimming: 6 bases; junction bases outside the gene matches: 2. The sample consisted of PBMCs or a T cell subset sorted from them (not recorded which). The sequence came from a man aged 18 to 29 who had mild COVID-19 (a few samples of this study predate the infection). Cell type and time point are not known. V and J are TRBV27 and TRBJ1-6; TRBD1 matches 9 bases. CDR3 nucleotide sequence: TGTGCCGCGGACAGGGGTAATTCACCCCTCCACTTT. Its translation is CAADRGNSPLHF.